This TCR beta chain appears in the sequencing data of a study of cytomegalovirus exposure and HLA in healthy donors. Study-level points and caveats: Earlier analysis looked at TCR beta V segments, and most were productive about 90% or about 30% of the time. Three CMV-associated chains were confirmed in vitro to be specific for CMV antigens.

This clone was found a few times. The antigen remains undetermined. PCR amplification relied on 60 Vbeta primers (plus 13 Jbeta primers). Assay used: immunoSEQ multiplex PCR; TCRdb lists only in-frame clones, some missing. The sample consists of approximately 150,000 clones, around 79% of them appearing once. The germline CDR1 and CDR2 sequences are SNHLY and FYNNEI. V dropped 7 bases and J dropped 2; count of bases not matched to a gene: 6. The CDR3 sequence is 14 residues long. This sequence joins TRBV2 and TRBJ1-1; 8 bases agree with TRBD1. The sample taken for sequencing was PBMCs. This receptor was taken from a woman aged 35 to 49 in good health and CMV-seropositive. The CDR3 here is CASTSGGANTEAFF. The CDR3 DNA reads TGTGCCAGCACCTCAGGGGGCGCAAACACTGAAGCTTTCTTT.